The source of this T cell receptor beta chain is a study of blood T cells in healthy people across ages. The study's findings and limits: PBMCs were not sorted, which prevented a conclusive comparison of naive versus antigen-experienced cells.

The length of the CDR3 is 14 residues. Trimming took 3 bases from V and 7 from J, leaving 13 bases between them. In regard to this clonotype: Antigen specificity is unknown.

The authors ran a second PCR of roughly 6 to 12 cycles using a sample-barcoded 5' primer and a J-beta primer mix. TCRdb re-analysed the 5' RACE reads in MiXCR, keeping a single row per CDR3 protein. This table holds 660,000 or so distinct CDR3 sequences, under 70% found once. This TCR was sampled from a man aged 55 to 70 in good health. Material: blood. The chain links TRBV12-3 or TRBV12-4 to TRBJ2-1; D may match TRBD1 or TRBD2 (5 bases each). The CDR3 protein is CASSLGTGANEQFF. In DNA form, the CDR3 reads TGTGCCAGCAGTTTGGGGACCGGGGCTAATGAGCAGTTCTTC.